One T cell receptor beta chain is described in this entry. Germline assignment: CDR1 SQVTM and CDR2 ANQGSEA. The ends lost 7 bases at V and 4 bases at J; junction bases unmatched: 7. This CDR3 is 14 amino acids long. This entry comes from a study of blood T cell repertoires in COVID-19. Profiled with immunoSEQ multiplex PCR; TCRdb holds only in-frame clones, not every one. Of fewer than 600,000 clones in the sample, roughly nine tenths were seen once. The Seattle patients, enrolled during active infection, were followed longitudinally. The gene calls are TRBV29-1 and TRBJ1-1; TRBD1 matches 12 bases. Sequencing was done on a sample of peripheral blood. The source is a man younger than 35 with COVID-19, enrolled during active disease. The CDR3 DNA follows: TGCAGCGCCGGGGACAGGGGGCGCGCCACTGAAGCTTTCTTT. It encodes CSAGDRGRATEAFF.